Sequencing of this T cell receptor (beta chain) was carried out in a study of blood T cell repertoires in COVID-19. TCRdb's table, derived via immunoSEQ multiplex PCR, lists solely in-frame clones and lacks some. This sample yields roughly 430,000 clones, of which nearly 90% are seen a single time; around 2.1% belongs to the top ten. CDR1 is SGHDN and CDR2 is FVKESK in the germline V gene. The CDR3 has 15 residues. V dropped 1 base and J dropped 3; count of bases not matched to a gene: 3. This chain links TRBV14 with TRBJ1-3; TRBD1 aligns across 7 bases. The sequenced material came from PBMCs or T cells enriched from blood (not recorded which). This sequence was found in a middle-aged woman with acute COVID-19. The CDR3 nucleotides are TGTGCCAGCAGCCAAGTAGGGGGCCATGGAAACACCATATATTTT. Protein sequence: CASSQVGGHGNTIYF.